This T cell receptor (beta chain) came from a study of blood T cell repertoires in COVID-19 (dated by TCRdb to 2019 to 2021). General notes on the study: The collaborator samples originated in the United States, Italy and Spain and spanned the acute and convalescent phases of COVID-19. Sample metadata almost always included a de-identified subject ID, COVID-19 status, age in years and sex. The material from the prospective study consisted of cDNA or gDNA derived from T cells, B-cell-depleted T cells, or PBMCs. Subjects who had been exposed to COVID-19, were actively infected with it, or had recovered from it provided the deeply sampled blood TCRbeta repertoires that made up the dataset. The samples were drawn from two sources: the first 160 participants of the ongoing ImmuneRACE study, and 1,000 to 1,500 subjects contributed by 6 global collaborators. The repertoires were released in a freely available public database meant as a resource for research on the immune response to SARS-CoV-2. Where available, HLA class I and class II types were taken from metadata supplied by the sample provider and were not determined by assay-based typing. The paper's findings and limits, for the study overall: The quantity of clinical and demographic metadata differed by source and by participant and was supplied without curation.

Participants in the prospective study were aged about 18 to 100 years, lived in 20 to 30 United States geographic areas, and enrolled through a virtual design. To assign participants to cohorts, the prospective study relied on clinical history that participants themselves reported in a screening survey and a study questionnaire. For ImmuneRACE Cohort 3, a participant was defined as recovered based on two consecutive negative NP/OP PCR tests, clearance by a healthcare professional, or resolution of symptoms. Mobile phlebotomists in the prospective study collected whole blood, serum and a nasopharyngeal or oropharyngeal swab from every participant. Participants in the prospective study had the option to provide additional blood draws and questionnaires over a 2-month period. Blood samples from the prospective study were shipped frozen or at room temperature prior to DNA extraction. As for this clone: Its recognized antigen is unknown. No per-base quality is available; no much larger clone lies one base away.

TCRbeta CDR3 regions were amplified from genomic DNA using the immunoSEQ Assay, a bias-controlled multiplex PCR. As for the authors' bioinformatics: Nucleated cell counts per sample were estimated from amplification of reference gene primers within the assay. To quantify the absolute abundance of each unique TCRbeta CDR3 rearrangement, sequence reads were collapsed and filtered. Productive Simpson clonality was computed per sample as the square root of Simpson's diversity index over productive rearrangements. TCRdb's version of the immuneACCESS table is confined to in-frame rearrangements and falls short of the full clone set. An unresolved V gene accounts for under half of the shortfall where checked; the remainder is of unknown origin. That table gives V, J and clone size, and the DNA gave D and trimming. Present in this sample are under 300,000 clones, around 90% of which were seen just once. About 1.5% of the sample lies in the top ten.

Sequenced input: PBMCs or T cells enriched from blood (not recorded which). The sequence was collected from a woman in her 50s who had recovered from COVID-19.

The encoded CDR3 is CASSITGYNSPLHF. The DNA sequence is as follows: TGTGCCAGCAGTATAACAGGCTATAATTCACCCCTCCACTTT. The chain was built from TRBV2 and TRBJ1-6, and TRBD1 may be the D gene, going by 5 matching bases. V is pared back by 5 bases and J by 3 bases, with 8 bases lying between the germline termini. According to the germline V gene, CDR1 reads SNHLY and CDR2 reads FYNNEI. The CDR3, from cysteine to phenylalanine, totals 14 residues. The only DNA kept is the CDR3, 42 bases in frame from the first base.